These T cell receptor beta chains were read from a single sample in a study of post-analysis software for immune sequencing data. TCRdb independently ran MiXCR on the PCR reads; one entry per CDR3 protein. The data contain under 200,000 distinct CDR3 sequences, roughly 30% of them singletons. Sequencing input: blood. The source is a girl aged 2-17 years with multiple sclerosis. Both conserved end residues are part of each CDR3. Some rows have no size entry. The others give once, few or many, or a class for an expanded clone.

many | TRBJ2-7 | TRBV12-3/TRBV12-4 | CASSLAGGRIEQYF
many | TRBJ1-2 | TRBV6-4 | CASRDTGSQGYTF
NA | TRBJ2-7 | TRBV2 | CATRLESSYEQYF
many | TRBJ2-4 | TRBV28 | CASSTNAGLAGRIQYF
many | TRBJ2-3 | TRBV7-9 | CASSTGLAGSTDTQYF
NA | TRBJ1-2 | TRBV5-1 | CASSLDGQAYGYTF
many | TRBJ1-2 | TRBV28 | CASSLSYGYTF
NA | TRBJ2-5 | TRBV5-1 | CASSAGGGLQETQYF
NA | TRBJ1-2 | TRBV11-2 | CASSSSGTGVRGYTF
many | TRBJ2-7 | TRBV10-1 | CASSEQGQSYYEQYF
few | TRBJ2-4 | TRBV28 | CASRPKQAKNIQYF